The 2 T cell receptor beta chains reported below all come from one sample, sequenced in a study of blood T cell repertoires in COVID-19. Produced via immunoSEQ multiplex PCR; TCRdb's table is partial and in-frame only. The repertoire consists of fewer than 350,000 clones, with 81% occurring once and the leading ten covering 2.5% to 3.5%. Sequenced material: peripheral blood. The receptors shown here come from a woman aged 55-75 years with active or convalescent COVID-19.

Written as DNA, the CDR3 is TGCGCCAGCAGCGGGACCAGGGAGGGAGGCTACACCTTC. Its protein product is CASSGTREGGYTF. The chain is built from TRBV5-1 and TRBJ1-2; TRBD1 is a possible D gene (5 bases). Looked up from germline, CDR1 is SGHRS and CDR2 is YFSETQ. The V and J ends lost 4 bases and 8 bases respectively, with 15 bases between them. This CDR3 is built from 13 residues.

V is TRBV12-5 and J is TRBJ1-1, with a possible D match to TRBD1 (6 bases). The CDR3 runs 16 residues. Germline loops: CDR1 LGHNT, CDR2 FRNRAP. Trimming cost V 1 base and J 0 bases, with 12 bases left between them. The CDR3 spells CASGLGGTLMNTEAFF. CDR3 DNA sequence: TGTGCTAGTGGTTTGGGAGGGACATTAATGAACACTGAAGCTTTCTTT. The full variable domain, rest sourced from reference TRBV12-5 and TRBJ1-1, is DARVTQTPRHKVTEMGQEVTMRCQPILGHNTVFWYRQTMMQGLELLAYFRNRAPLDDSGMPKDRFSAEMPDATLATLKIQPSEPRDSAVYFCASGLGGTLMNTEAFFGQGTRLTVV.